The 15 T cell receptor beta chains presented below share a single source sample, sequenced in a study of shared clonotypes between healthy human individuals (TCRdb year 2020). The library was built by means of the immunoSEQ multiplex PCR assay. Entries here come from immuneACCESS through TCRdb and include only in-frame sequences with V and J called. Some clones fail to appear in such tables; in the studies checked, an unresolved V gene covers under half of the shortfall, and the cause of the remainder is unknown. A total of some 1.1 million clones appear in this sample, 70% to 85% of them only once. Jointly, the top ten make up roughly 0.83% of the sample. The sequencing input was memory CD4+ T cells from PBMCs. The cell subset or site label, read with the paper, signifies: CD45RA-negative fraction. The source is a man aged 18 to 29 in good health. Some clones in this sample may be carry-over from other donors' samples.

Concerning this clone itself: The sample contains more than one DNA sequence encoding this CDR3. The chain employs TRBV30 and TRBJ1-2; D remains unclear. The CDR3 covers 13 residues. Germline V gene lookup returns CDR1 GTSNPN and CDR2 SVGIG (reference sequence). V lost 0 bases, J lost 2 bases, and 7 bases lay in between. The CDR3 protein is CAWSVGRNYGYTF. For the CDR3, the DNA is TGTGCCTGGAGTGTAGGACGGAACTATGGCTACACCTTC.

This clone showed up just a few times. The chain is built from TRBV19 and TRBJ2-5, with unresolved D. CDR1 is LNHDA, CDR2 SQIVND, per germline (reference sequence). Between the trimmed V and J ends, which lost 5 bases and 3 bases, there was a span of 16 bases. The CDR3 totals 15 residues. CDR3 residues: CASSSLTEDKETQYF. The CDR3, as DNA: TGTGCCAGTAGTTCGCTCACCGAGGATAAAGAGACCCAGTACTTC.

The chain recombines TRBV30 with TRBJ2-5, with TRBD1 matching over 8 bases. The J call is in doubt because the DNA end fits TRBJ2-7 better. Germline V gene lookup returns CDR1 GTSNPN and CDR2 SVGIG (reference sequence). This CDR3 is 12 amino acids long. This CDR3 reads CAGQQGGYEQYF. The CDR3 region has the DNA TGTGCCGGTCAACAGGGGGGCTACGAGCAGTACTTC.

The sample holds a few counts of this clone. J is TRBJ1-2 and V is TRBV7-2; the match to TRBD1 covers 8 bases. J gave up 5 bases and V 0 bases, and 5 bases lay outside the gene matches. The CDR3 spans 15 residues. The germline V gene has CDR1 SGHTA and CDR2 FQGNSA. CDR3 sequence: CASSLAGTGRYGYTF. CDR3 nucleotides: TGTGCCAGCAGCTTAGCCGGGACAGGCAGATATGGCTACACCTTC.

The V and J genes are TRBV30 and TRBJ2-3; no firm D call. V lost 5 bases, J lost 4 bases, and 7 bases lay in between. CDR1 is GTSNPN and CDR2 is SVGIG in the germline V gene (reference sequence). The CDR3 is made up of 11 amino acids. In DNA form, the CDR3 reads TGTGCCTGGGGGGTCTCAGATACGCAGTATTTT. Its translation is CAWGVSDTQYF.

As DNA, the CDR3 is TGCGCCAGCAGCCAAGGGTGGTTTGGGTCCTACAATGAGCAGTTCTTC. It codes for CASSQGWFGSYNEQFF. The V call is TRBV4-1, the J call TRBJ2-1; no clear D. The germline CDR1 and CDR2 sequences are MGHRA and YSYEKL. The CDR3 is 16 amino acids. V lost 1 base, J lost 1 base, and 11 bases lay in between.

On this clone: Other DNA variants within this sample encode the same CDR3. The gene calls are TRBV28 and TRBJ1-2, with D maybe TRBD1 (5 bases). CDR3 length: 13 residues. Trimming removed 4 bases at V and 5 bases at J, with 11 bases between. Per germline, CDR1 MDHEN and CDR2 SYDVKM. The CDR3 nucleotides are TGTGCCAGCAGTTCGGGGGTTGGGTATGGCTACACCTTC. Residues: CASSSGVGYGYTF.

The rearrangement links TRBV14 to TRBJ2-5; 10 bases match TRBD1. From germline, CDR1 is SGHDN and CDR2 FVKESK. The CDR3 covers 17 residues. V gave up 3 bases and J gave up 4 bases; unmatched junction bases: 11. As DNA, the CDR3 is TGTGCCAGCAGCCACCTGACCCAGACAGGGGGCCGAGAGACCCAGTACTTC. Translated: CASSHLTQTGGRETQYF.

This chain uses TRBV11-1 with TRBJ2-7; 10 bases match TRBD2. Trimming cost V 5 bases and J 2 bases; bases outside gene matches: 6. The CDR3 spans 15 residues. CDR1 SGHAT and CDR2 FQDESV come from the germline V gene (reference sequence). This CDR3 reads CASSPSSGGTYEQYF. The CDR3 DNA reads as TGTGCCAGCAGCCCGTCTAGCGGGGGCACCTACGAGCAGTACTTC.

For the CDR3, the DNA is TGTGCCAGCACCCGTAGCGAAAGCTCCTACGAGCAGTACTTC. It encodes CASTRSESSYEQYF. V usage is TRBV9 and J usage is TRBJ2-7, with D tentatively TRBD2 (5 bases). Germline V lookup: CDR1 SGDLS, CDR2 YYNGEE. This CDR3 has 14 residues. V shed 6 bases and J shed 0 bases, with 13 bases lying between them.

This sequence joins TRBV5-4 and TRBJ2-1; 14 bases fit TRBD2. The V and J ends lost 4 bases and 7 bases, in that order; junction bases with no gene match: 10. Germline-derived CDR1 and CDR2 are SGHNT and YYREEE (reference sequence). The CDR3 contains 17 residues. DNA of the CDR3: TGTGCCAGCAGCCCCGGGACTAGCGGGAGCAACTGGAATGAGCAGTTCTTC. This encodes CASSPGTSGSNWNEQFF.

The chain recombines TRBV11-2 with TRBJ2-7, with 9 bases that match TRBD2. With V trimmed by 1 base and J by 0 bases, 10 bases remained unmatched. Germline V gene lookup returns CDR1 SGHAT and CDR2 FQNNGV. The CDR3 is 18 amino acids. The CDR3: CASSLVGPQLAGSYEQYF. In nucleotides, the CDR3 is TGTGCCAGCAGCTTAGTTGGCCCCCAACTAGCGGGCTCCTACGAGCAGTACTTC. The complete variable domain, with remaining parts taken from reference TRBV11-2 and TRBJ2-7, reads EAGVAQSPRYKIIEKRQSVAFWCNPISGHATLYWYQQILGQGPKLLIQFQNNGVVDDSQLPKDRFSAERLKGVDSTLKIQPAKLEDSAVYLCASSLVGPQLAGSYEQYFGPGTRLTVT.

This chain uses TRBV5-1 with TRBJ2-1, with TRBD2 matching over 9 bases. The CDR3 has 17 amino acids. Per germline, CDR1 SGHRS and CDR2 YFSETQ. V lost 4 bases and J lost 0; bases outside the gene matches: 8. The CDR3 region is CASSPRTSASSYNEQFF. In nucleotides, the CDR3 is TGCGCCAGCAGCCCCCGGACTAGCGCCAGCTCCTACAATGAGCAGTTCTTC.

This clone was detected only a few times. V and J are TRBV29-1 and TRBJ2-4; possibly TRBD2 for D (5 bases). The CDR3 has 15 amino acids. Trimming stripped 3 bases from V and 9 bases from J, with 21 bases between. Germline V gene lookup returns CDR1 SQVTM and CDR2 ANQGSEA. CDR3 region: CSVEWDSAPDGIQYF. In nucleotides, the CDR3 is TGCAGCGTTGAGTGGGATAGCGCCCCTGACGGCATTCAGTACTTC.

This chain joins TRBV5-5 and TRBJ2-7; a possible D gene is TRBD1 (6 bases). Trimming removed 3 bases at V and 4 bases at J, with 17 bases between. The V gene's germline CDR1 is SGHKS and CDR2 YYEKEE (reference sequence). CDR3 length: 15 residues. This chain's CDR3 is CASSSTAVGGYEQYF. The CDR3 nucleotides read TGTGCCAGCAGCTCGACAGCAGTAGGGGGATACGAGCAGTACTTC.